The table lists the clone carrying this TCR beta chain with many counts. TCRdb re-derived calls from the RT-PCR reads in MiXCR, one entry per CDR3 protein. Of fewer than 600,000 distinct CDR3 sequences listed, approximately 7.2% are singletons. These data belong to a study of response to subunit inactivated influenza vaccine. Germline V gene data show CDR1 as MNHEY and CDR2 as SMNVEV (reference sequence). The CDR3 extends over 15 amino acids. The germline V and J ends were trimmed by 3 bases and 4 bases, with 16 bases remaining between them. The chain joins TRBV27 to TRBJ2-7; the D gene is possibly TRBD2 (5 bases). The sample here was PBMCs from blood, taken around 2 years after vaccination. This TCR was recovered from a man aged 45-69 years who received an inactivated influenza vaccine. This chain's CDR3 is CASSFVPAEAYEQYF. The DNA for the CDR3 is TGTGCCAGCAGTTTCGTGCCTGCGGAGGCTTACGAGCAGTACTTC.